A single sample is the source of the 22 T cell receptor beta chains below, sequenced in a study of human T cells and chemical hapten exposure. TCRdb reanalysed the RACE reads using MiXCR and keeps one entry per CDR3 protein. The sample contains about 340,000 distinct CDR3 sequences, approximately 6.3% of which appear only once. As for time point: patch test 1, 2 weeks after DPC sensitization. Documented treatment: therapeutic diphenylcyclopropenone sensitization with weekly scalp DPC. Here the sequenced sample was whole blood, taken in connection with sensitization to the hapten diphenylcyclopropenone (DPC). These receptors originate from a woman under 30 with alopecia areata. Some clones in this sample may be carry-over from other donors' samples.

This clonotype has just a few counts. The chain carries TRBV7-9 and TRBJ1-5; 9 positions agree with TRBD1. The germline gives CDR1 SEHNR, CDR2 FQNEAQ (reference sequence). The length of the CDR3 is 12 residues. Trimming took 5 bases from V and 15 from J; bases not matched to a gene: 8. The CDR3 is CASSGDREAPHF. DNA for the CDR3: TGTGCCAGCAGCGGGGACAGGGAAGCCCCGCATTTT.

This chain links TRBV29-1 with TRBJ1-1; perhaps TRBD1 as D (5 bases). Trimming left V 6 bases short and J 7 bases short, with 18 bases between. The germline CDR1 and CDR2 sequences are SQVTM and ANQGSEA. This CDR3 is 13 amino acids long. The CDR3 here is CSVRDSGFIEAFF. Here the CDR3 DNA reads TGCAGCGTCCGGGACTCAGGGTTTATTGAAGCTTTCTTT.

This clonotype came up many times. The chain uses TRBV6-5 and TRBJ2-3; no clear D gene. The CDR3 extends over 11 amino acids. Trimming took off 2 bases at V and 5 bases at J, with 2 bases between the two ends. Per the germline V gene, CDR1 is MNHEY and CDR2 is SVGAGI. Written as DNA, the CDR3 is TGTGCCAGCAGTTACGAAGATACGCAGTATTTT. Its protein product is CASSYEDTQYF.

This chain links TRBV7-9 with TRBJ1-1, with D unresolved. Per germline, CDR1 SEHNR and CDR2 FQNEAQ (reference sequence). Trimming pared 3 bases from V and 0 bases from J, leaving 8 bases between. This CDR3 spans 14 amino acids. CDR3 sequence reads: CASSLLRMNTEAFF. CDR3 nucleotide sequence: TGTGCCAGCAGCTTGTTACGGATGAACACTGAAGCTTTCTTT.

DNA for the CDR3: TGTGCCAGCAGCTTAGTGGGGCCAGGCAGACGTCTGGTTAACTATGGCTACACCTTC. It is translated as CASSLVGPGRRLVNYGYTF. The chain couples TRBV13 to TRBJ1-2, with D perhaps TRBD1 (5 bases). This CDR3 is built from 19 residues. CDR1 and CDR2 from the germline V gene are PRHDT and FYEKMQ (reference sequence). V shed 1 base and J shed 1 base, with 22 bases lying between them.

The table lists this clonotype with a few counts. The chain employs TRBV27 and TRBJ2-6, with D tentatively TRBD2 (5 bases). CDR1 and CDR2 from the germline V gene are MNHEY and SMNVEV (reference sequence). V lost 6 bases to trimming and J lost 0 bases, with 15 bases between them. This CDR3 comprises 17 residues. DNA for the CDR3: TGTGCCAGCAGCCACACGGGGTTGGGCTCTGGGGCCAACGTCCTGACTTTC. Translating gives CASSHTGLGSGANVLTF.

This clonotype was seen more than once but under ten times. The V gene is TRBV5-1, the J gene TRBJ1-4; weak D call: TRBD1 (6 bases). CDR3 size: 15 residues. V lost 4 bases and J lost 0, with 10 bases in between. CDR1 is SGHRS, CDR2 YFSETQ, per germline. The CDR3 sequence is CASSGGASTNEKLFF. The DNA for the CDR3 is TGCGCCAGCAGCGGGGGGGCGTCAACTAATGAAAAACTGTTTTTT. The entire variable domain, with the rest obtained from reference TRBV5-1 and TRBJ1-4, is as follows: KAGVTQTPRYLIKTRGQQVTLSCSPISGHRSVSWYQQTPGQGLQFLFEYFSETQRNKGNFPGRFSGRQFSNSRSEMNVSTLELGDSALYLCASSGGASTNEKLFFGSGTQLSVL.

A word on this clonotype: This clone may be a read error of a much larger clone one base away. This sequence joins TRBV20-1 and TRBJ2-7, with D tentatively TRBD1 or TRBD2 (6 bases each). Deletions cut 2 bases from V and 7 bases from J, with 15 bases between. CDR3 size: 13 residues. From germline, CDR1 is DFQATT and CDR2 SNEGSKA (reference sequence). As DNA, the CDR3 is TGCAGTGCTAGAAGACAGGCGGCGGGAGAGCAGTACTTC. Translated: CSARRQAAGEQYF.

V usage is TRBV12-3 or TRBV12-4 and J usage is TRBJ1-1; 7 bases agree with TRBD1. V gave up 4 bases and J gave up 14 bases; unmatched junction bases: 13. The CDR3 extends over 13 amino acids. This chain's CDR3 is CASSSREGQLLFF. The DNA of the CDR3 is TGTGCCAGCAGTTCTCGGGAGGGACAGCTCTTATTCTTT.

The chain employs TRBV7-8 and TRBJ2-4; 8 nucleotides align to TRBD1. CDR1 is SGHVS, CDR2 FQNEAQ, per germline. V dropped 5 bases and J dropped 1; count of bases not matched to a gene: 7. The CDR3 has 16 residues. Written as DNA, the CDR3 is TGTGCCAGCAGCCAGATAAACAGGGGGGCCAAAAACATTCAGTACTTC. Protein sequence: CASSQINRGAKNIQYF.

This clonotype was seen at least ten times. CDR3 DNA: TGCAGCGTTGTCAGGGTAGATACGCAGTATTTT. This gives the protein CSVVRVDTQYF. The gene calls are TRBV29-1 and TRBJ2-3; possibly TRBD1 for D (5 bases). Deletions cut 4 bases from V and 5 bases from J, with 7 bases between. CDR1 SQVTM and CDR2 ANQGSEA come from the germline V gene. The CDR3 contains 11 residues.

This clonotype was counted only a few times. This chain joins TRBV10-3 and TRBJ1-1, with D unclear. Germline lookup yields CDR1 ENHRY and CDR2 SYGVKD. The CDR3 is 13 amino acids. The V end lost 0 bases, the J end lost 11 bases, and 13 bases lay between the germline ends. The CDR3 DNA reads TGTGCCATCAGTGAGTCGAGTGGGCTTGGCGCTTTCTTT. Its protein is CAISESSGLGAFF.

This clonotype occurred many times. The chain joins TRBV7-9 to TRBJ2-3, with D possibly being TRBD1 or TRBD2 (5 bases each). The CDR3 has 13 residues. V dropped 2 bases and J dropped 4 bases, with 7 bases sitting between them. From germline, CDR1 is SEHNR and CDR2 FQNEAQ (reference sequence). Here the CDR3 reads CASSLWGPDTQYF. CDR3 sequence (DNA): TGTGCCAGCAGCTTATGGGGACCAGATACGCAGTATTTT.

This clonotype was counted only a few times. The rearrangement links TRBV12-3 or TRBV12-4 to TRBJ1-1; D call uncertain. Trimming removed 4 bases at V and 8 bases at J, with 14 bases between. CDR3 length: 13 residues. Here the CDR3 DNA reads TGTGCCAGCAGTTCCTTAACCGCACAAGAAGCTTTCTTT. Amino acid sequence: CASSSLTAQEAFF.

In nucleotides, the CDR3 is TGTGCCAGCAGCTTAGATCTTCCAGGGACTCAAAGGGGCTACACCTTC. It yields the protein CASSLDLPGTQRGYTF. V and J are TRBV11-3 and TRBJ1-2; TRBD1 might be the D (5 bases). Germline loops: CDR1 SGHNT, CDR2 YENEEA. V lost 0 bases and J lost 8, with 19 bases in between. The CDR3 contains 16 residues.

The table lists this clonotype with many counts. This sequence joins TRBV6-5 and TRBJ2-7; unclear D gene. Trimming pared 0 bases from V and 0 bases from J, leaving 12 bases between. This CDR3 has 16 amino acids. Germline V gives CDR1 MNHEY, CDR2 SVGAGI. The CDR3 nucleotides read TGTGCCAGCAGTTACTCCGCAGAGCCCCTCTCCTACGAGCAGTACTTC. Its translation: CASSYSAEPLSYEQYF.

The chain couples TRBV6-5 to TRBJ2-7; 9 bases fit TRBD1. From germline, CDR1 is MNHEY and CDR2 SVGAGI. The CDR3 is 13 residues long. The trim removed 6 bases at V and 5 bases at J, leaving 5 bases unmatched. CDR3 amino acids: CASSGQGWNEQYF. The DNA of the CDR3 is TGTGCCAGCAGCGGACAGGGGTGGAACGAGCAGTACTTC.

V gene TRBV18 combines with J gene TRBJ2-5; weak D call: TRBD1 (5 bases). This CDR3 is built from 14 residues. The V and J ends lost 3 bases and 0 bases respectively, with 8 bases between them. CDR1 is KGHSH, CDR2 LQKENI, per germline. The CDR3 nucleotides read TGTGCCAGCTCACCTGACAGCCACCAAGAGACCCAGTACTTC. Protein sequence: CASSPDSHQETQYF.

V is TRBV7-6 and J is TRBJ2-7, with unresolved D. The length of the CDR3 is 13 residues. Germline V CDR1 and CDR2: SGHVS, FNYEAQ. Deletions cut 2 bases from V and 7 bases from J, with 12 bases between. This chain's CDR3 is CASSLSQRMEQYF. The CDR3 nucleotides are TGTGCCAGCAGCTTATCCCAGAGAATGGAGCAGTACTTC.

The V and J genes are TRBV6-2 or TRBV6-3 and TRBJ1-5; D is perhaps TRBD1 (5 bases). Germline V gene sequence: CDR1 MNHEY, CDR2 SVGEGT. V lost 2 bases to trimming and J lost 3 bases, with 8 bases between them. The CDR3 runs to 14 residues. The CDR3 DNA follows: TGTGCCAGCAGTTACCGACAGTCCAATCAGCCCCAGCATTTT. This encodes CASSYRQSNQPQHF.

The chain employs TRBV5-4 and TRBJ2-3, with 9 nucleotides matching TRBD2. V gave up 0 bases and J gave up 4 bases; unmatched junction bases: 6. The CDR3 consists of 16 residues. Germline V lookup: CDR1 SGHNT, CDR2 YYREEE (reference sequence). CDR3 DNA sequence: TGTGCCAGCAGCTTGGCCGGCGGGGGGGCCCCAGATACGCAGTATTTT. Its protein product is CASSLAGGGAPDTQYF.

The chain combines TRBV27 with TRBJ1-6; D is ambiguous. V dropped 0 bases and J dropped 4 bases, with 13 bases sitting between them. Germline V gives CDR1 MNHEY, CDR2 SMNVEV (reference sequence). The CDR3 has 17 amino acids. In DNA, the CDR3 is TGTGCCAGCAGTTTATCTCCCTACAAACAATATAATTCACCCCTCCACTTT. This encodes CASSLSPYKQYNSPLHF.